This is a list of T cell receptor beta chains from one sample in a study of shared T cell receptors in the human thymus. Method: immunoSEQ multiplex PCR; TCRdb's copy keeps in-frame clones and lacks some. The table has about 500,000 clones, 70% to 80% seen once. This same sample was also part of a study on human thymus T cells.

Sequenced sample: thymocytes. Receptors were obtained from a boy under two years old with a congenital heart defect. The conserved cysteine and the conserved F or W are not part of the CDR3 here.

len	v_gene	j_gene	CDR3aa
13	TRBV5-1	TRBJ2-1	ASSRDRVSYNEQF
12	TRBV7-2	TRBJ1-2	ASSQGQGGYGYT
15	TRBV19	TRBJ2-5	ASSTFPTGTYQETQY
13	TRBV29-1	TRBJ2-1	SDRKRETTYNEQF
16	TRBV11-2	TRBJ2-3	ASSLFVSSGRITDTQY
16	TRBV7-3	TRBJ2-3	ASSWLGHSGQSTDTQY
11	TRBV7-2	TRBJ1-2	ASSPRDHYGYT
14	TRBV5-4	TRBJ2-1	ASSLAPEPSYNEQF
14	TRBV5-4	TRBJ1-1	ASSLEEAHMNTEAF
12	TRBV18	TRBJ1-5	ASSLGQGDQPQH
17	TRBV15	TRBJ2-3	ATSRGLNLAGGPIDTQY
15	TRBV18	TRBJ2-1	ASSPGRGSLSYNEQF
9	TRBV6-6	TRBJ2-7	ASRSGCEQY
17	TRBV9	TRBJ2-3	ASSRQPKDGGRRSDTQY
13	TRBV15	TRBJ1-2	ATSNGTGGYYGYT
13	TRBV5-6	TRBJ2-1	ASSSPGSLNNEQF
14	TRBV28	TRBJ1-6	ASSLYRDTNNSPLH
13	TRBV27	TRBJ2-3	ASSPIGQATDTQY
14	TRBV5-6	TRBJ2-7	ASSLARAGGTYEQY
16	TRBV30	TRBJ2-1	AFSGTSGPISSYNEQF
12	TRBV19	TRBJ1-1	ASSPDSRSAEAF
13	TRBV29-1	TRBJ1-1	SVDRQGIRNTEAF
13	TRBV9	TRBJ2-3	ASINTSGRKDTQY
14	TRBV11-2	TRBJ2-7	ASSGTSGVFSYEQY
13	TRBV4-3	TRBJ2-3	ASSQPGEGTDTQY
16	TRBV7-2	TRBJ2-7	ASSLRVRSREMAYEQY
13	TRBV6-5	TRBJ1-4	ASSSIGEAGEKLF
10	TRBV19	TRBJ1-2	ASSSGKYGYT
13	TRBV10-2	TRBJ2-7	ASSLAGGGLYEQY
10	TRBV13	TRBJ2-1	ASSFRYNEQF